This T cell receptor (beta chain) was captured by sequencing in a study of T-cell reconstitution after alpha-beta-depleted transplantation in children. V shed 0 bases and J shed 6 bases, with 17 bases lying between them. CDR3 length: 15 amino acids. From germline, CDR1 is DFQATT and CDR2 SNEGSKA (reference sequence). Using unique molecular identifiers, the investigators prepared the TCRbeta library. One entry per CDR3 protein results from TCRdb running MiXCR on the PCR reads. Of approximately 93,000 distinct CDR3 sequences listed, roughly 8.4% were seen once; the top ten hold approximately 7.2%. This clonotype was observed at least ten times.

Sequences were derived from PBMCs from the stem cell graft donor, sampled from the stem cell graft. The source of this sequence is a human donor who donated a stem cell graft to a child with congenital amegakaryocytic thrombocytopenia. The chain employs TRBV20-1 and TRBJ1-2; a weak D match, TRBD1 (5 bases). In DNA form, the CDR3 reads TGCAGTGCTAGAGATAGGAACAGGTGGGGCGATGGCTACACCTTC. Its protein is CSARDRNRWGDGYTF.